This T cell receptor beta chain was obtained from a study of control samples from healthy donors and cancer patients. The CDR3 is 13 residues long. Germline V gives CDR1 SGDLS, CDR2 YYNGEE. The ends were cut back, 1 base at V and 4 bases at J, with 7 bases in the middle. Repertoires were generated with immunoSEQ multiplex PCR, while TCRdb's copy carries only in-frame clones and drops some. The profile covers fewer than 200,000 clones, with roughly 95% appearing a single time and 1% taken by the ten largest. The receptor was isolated from a woman in her 30s in good health. The chain has TRBV9 and TRBJ2-3, with a weak D call TRBD1 (6 bases). Specimen: blood. CDR3 residues: CASSVQGPDTQYF. Written as DNA, the CDR3 is TGTGCCAGCAGCGTACAGGGGCCAGATACGCAGTATTTT.